Only a few counts were recorded for the clone carrying this T cell receptor beta chain. Its antigen is as yet unknown. The data derive from a study of T cells in Graves' hyperthyroidism and ophthalmopathy. General study results and limits: Blood also showed most of the thyroid clonotypes that were expanded above 0.001.

TCR beta CDR3 sequences were amplified from RNA transcripts. When the TCR CDR3 underwent first-round RT-PCR, the HTBI primer set was used. TCRdb called the multiplex PCR reads again in MiXCR, with one record for every CDR3 protein. The table has about 840,000 distinct CDR3 sequences, over 35% seen once. Specimen: blood. The TCR sequence derives from a man between 18 and 35 years old with Graves' hyperthyroidism.

For the CDR3, the DNA is TGTGCCAGCAGTTACTCGGCAGGGGGCGAGGGCGAGCAGTACTTC. The encoded protein is CASSYSAGGEGEQYF. V gene TRBV6-5 combines with J gene TRBJ2-7; 8 nucleotides match TRBD1. CDR1 MNHEY and CDR2 SVGAGI come from the germline V gene. The V segment lost 0 bases and the J segment 6 bases; nucleotides outside the gene matches: 7. This CDR3 spans 15 amino acids.